These T cell receptor beta chains were read from a single sample in a study of Ad26.COV2.S vaccination and SARS-CoV-2 variants. Repertoires were generated with immunoSEQ multiplex PCR, while TCRdb's copy carries only in-frame clones and drops some. The sample includes some 320,000 clones, just over 85% of them seen just once. Sample: peripheral blood, taken in a trial of Ad26.COV2.S vaccine versus placebo. The source of these receptors is a person aged 18-65 years who received the Ad26.COV2.S COVID-19 vaccine or a placebo. Both conserved end residues are part of each CDR3. A D gene is named only where the DNA matches it firmly. A clone size is listed for some rows: how often the clone was seen (once, few, many), or a class if it is expanded.

V	D	J	size	CDR3	DNA
TRBV6-5	NA	TRBJ1-6	NA	CASTDWNSPLHF	TGTGCCAGCACCGACTGGAATTCACCCCTCCACTTT
TRBV5-4	NA	TRBJ2-5	NA	CASRFGTYQETQYF	TGTGCCAGCAGGTTCGGGACTTACCAAGAGACCCAGTACTTC
TRBV7-3	TRBD1	TRBJ2-2	NA	CASSLSGQGSGELFF	TGTGCCAGCAGCTTATCTGGACAGGGTAGCGGGGAGCTGTTTTTT
TRBV20-1	NA	TRBJ1-2	few	CSAWDESYTF	TGCAGTGCTTGGGACGAGAGCTACACCTTC
TRBV5-6	NA	TRBJ2-7	NA	CASSVGRDIYEQYF	TGTGCCAGCAGCGTGGGTCGGGACATATACGAGCAGTACTTC
TRBV7-3	TRBD1	TRBJ1-1	NA	CASTTEDRGFDNTEAFF	TGTGCCAGCACCACGGAGGACAGGGGATTCGATAACACTGAAGCTTTCTTT
TRBV5-1	TRBD2	TRBJ2-1	NA	CASSSSGGQYNEQFF	TGCGCCAGCAGCTCGAGCGGGGGCCAGTACAATGAGCAGTTCTTC
TRBV4-2	NA	TRBJ1-5	NA	CASSQEEDQPQHF	TGTGCCAGCAGCCAAGAGGAGGATCAGCCCCAGCATTTT
TRBV7-2	TRBD1	TRBJ2-7	few	CASSWDRGLSYEQYF	TGTGCCAGCAGCTGGGACAGGGGGCTTTCCTACGAGCAGTACTTC
TRBV12-3/TRBV12-4	TRBD1	TRBJ2-7	few	CASSHTQGNQYF	TGTGCCAGCAGTCACACACAGGGGAACCAGTACTTC
TRBV3-1/TRBV3-2	NA	TRBJ2-2	few	CASSQQGDGELFF	TGTGCCAGCAGCCAGCAGGGTGACGGGGAGCTGTTTTTT
TRBV7-7	NA	TRBJ2-5	NA	CASSLVGGKQETQYF	TGTGCCAGCAGCTTAGTTGGGGGGAAACAAGAGACCCAGTACTTC
TRBV11-1	NA	TRBJ1-1	NA	CASSLGRNTEAFF	TGTGCCAGCAGCTTAGGCAGGAACACTGAAGCTTTCTTT
TRBV10-3	NA	TRBJ1-1	NA	CAISQFGGQSTEAFF	TGTGCCATCAGTCAGTTCGGGGGGCAGAGCACTGAAGCTTTCTTT
TRBV7-2	NA	TRBJ1-2	NA	CASSLRGQSNNYGYTF	TGTGCCAGCAGCCTACGAGGGCAGAGTAATAACTATGGCTACACCTTC
TRBV10-3	TRBD1	TRBJ2-3	NA	CAISPGTGNTQYF	TGTGCCATCAGTCCCGGGACAGGGAATACGCAGTATTTT
TRBV18	NA	TRBJ1-3	NA	CASSPAGVGGNTIYF	TGTGCCAGCTCACCGGCGGGCGTGGGAGGAAACACCATATATTTT
TRBV7-3	NA	TRBJ2-6	NA	CASSLRSSGANVLTF	TGTGCCAGCAGCTTAAGAAGCTCTGGGGCCAACGTCCTGACTTTC
TRBV12-5	NA	TRBJ2-1	NA	CASGLVLASHANEQFF	TGTGCTAGTGGTTTGGTACTGGCCTCCCACGCTAATGAGCAGTTCTTC
TRBV3-1/TRBV3-2	TRBD1	TRBJ1-2	many	CASSQGSGGSGYTF	TGTGCCAGCAGCCAAGGGTCAGGGGGCTCTGGCTACACCTTC
TRBV19	TRBD2	TRBJ2-1	NA	CASSAGLAGNSYNEQFF	TGTGCCAGTAGTGCAGGACTAGCGGGGAACTCCTACAATGAGCAGTTCTTC
TRBV7-3	TRBD2	TRBJ2-2	once	CASSSWTSGSREAGELFF	TGTGCCAGCAGCTCTTGGACTAGCGGGAGCAGAGAAGCCGGGGAGCTGTTTTTT
TRBV27	NA	TRBJ2-1	NA	CASSWGSMGGPPGNEQFF	TGTGCCAGCAGTTGGGGATCAATGGGGGGACCTCCTGGCAATGAGCAGTTCTTC
TRBV6-5	TRBD1	TRBJ2-3	NA	CASRDRGSTDTQYF	TGTGCCAGCAGGGACAGGGGGAGCACAGATACGCAGTATTTT
TRBV5-1	TRBD1	TRBJ1-4	NA	CASSTDRGNEKLFF	TGCGCCAGCAGCACGGACAGGGGGAATGAAAAACTGTTTTTT
TRBV3-1/TRBV3-2	NA	TRBJ1-4	NA	CASSLYHDPRMSEKLFF	TGTGCCAGCAGCCTGTATCACGACCCCCGAATGAGTGAAAAACTGTTTTTT
TRBV6-1	NA	TRBJ2-1	many	CASSEMEVHEQFF	TGTGCCAGCAGTGAAATGGAGGTCCATGAGCAGTTCTTC
TRBV6-5	TRBD2	TRBJ2-3	NA	CASSRGGTDTQYF	TGTGCCAGCAGTAGGGGAGGGACAGATACGCAGTATTTT
TRBV5-1	TRBD1	TRBJ2-1	NA	CASSLGTGGSLSSYNEQFF	TGCGCCAGCAGCTTGGGAACAGGGGGCTCCCTGAGCTCCTACAATGAGCAGTTCTTC